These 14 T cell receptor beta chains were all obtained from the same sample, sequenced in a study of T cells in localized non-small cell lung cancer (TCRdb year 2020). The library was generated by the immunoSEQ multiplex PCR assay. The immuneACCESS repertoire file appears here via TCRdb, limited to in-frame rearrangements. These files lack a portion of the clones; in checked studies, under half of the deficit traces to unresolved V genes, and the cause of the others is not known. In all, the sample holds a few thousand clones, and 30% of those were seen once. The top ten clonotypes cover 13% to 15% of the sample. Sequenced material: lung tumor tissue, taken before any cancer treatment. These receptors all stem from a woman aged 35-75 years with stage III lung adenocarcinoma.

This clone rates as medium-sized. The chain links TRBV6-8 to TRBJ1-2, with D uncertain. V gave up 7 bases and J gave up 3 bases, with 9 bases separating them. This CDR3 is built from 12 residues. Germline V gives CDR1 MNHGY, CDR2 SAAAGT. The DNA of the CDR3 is TGTGCCAGCATGCGAGCAGACTATGGCTACACCTTC. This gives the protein CASMRADYGYTF.

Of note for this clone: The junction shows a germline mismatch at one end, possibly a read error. CDR3 nucleotide sequence: TGTGCCATCAGTTTATCCAGCGGGGGCGAGCAGTTCTTC. It is translated as CAISLSSGGEQFF. This sequence joins TRBV6-8 and TRBJ2-1, with 8 bases matching TRBD2. The germline CDR1 and CDR2 sequences are MNHGY and SAAAGT. This CDR3 contains 13 residues.

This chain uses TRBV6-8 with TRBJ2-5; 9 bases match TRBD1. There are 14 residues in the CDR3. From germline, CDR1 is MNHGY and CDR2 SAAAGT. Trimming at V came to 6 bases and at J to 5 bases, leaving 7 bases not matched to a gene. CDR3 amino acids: CASRETGGSETQYF. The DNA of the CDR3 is TGTGCCAGCAGAGAGACAGGGGGATCGGAGACCCAGTACTTC.

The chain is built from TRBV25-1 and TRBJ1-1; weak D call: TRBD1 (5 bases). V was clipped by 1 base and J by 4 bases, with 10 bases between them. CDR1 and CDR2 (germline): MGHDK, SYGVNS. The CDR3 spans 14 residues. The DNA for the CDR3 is TGTGCCAGCAGTGAATCCGGGACGGGCACTGAAGCTTTCTTT. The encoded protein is CASSESGTGTEAFF.

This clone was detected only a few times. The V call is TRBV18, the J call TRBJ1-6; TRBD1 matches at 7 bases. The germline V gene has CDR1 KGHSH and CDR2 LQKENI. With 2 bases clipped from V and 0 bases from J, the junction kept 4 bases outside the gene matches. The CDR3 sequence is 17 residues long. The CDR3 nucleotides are TGTGCCAGCTCACCAAGACAGGGAAACTCCTATAATTCACCCCTCCACTTT. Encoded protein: CASSPRQGNSYNSPLHF.

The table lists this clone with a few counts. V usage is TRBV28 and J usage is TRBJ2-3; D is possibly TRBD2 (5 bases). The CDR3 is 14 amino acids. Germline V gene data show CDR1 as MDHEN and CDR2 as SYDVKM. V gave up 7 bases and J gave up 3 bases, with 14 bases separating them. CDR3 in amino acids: CASTKRVGTDTQYF. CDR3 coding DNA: TGTGCCAGCACCAAGAGGGTCGGGACAGATACGCAGTATTTT.

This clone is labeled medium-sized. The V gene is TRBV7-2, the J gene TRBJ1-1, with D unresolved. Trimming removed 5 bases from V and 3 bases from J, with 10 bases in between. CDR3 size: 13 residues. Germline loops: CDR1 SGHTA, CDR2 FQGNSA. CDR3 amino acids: CASSPRPDTEAFF. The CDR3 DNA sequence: TGTGCCAGCAGCCCCCGCCCGGACACTGAAGCTTTCTTT.

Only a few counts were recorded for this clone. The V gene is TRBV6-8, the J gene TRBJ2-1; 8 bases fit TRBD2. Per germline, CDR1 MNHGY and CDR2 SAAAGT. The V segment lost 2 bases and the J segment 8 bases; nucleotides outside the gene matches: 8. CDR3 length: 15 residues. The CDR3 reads CASSYTTSGMDEQFF. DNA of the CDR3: TGTGCCAGCAGTTACACCACTAGCGGTATGGATGAGCAGTTCTTC.

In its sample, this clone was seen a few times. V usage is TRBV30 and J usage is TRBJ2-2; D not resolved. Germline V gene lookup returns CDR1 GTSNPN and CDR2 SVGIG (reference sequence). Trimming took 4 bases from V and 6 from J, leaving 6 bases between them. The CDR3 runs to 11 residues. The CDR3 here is CAWNRAGELFF. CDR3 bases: TGTGCCTGGAATAGGGCCGGGGAGCTGTTTTTT.

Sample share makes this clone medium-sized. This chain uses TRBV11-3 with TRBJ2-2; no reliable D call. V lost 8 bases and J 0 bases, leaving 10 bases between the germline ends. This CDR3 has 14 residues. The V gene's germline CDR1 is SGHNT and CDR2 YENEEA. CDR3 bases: TGTGCCAGCTGCGAAAATCCGAACACCGGGGAGCTGTTTTTT. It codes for CASCENPNTGELFF.

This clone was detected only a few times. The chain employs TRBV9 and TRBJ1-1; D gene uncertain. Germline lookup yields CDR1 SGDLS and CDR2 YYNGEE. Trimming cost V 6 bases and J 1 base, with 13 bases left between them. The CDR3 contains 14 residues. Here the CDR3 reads CASTIIERNTEAFF. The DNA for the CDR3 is TGTGCCAGCACCATCATAGAGAGGAACACTGAAGCTTTCTTT.

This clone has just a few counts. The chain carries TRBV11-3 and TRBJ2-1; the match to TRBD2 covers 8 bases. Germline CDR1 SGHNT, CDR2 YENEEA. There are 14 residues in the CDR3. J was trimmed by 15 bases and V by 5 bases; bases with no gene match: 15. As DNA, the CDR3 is TGTGCCAGCAGCCACCCAGGAGCGGGAGAACCCCGGTTCTTC. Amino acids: CASSHPGAGEPRFF.

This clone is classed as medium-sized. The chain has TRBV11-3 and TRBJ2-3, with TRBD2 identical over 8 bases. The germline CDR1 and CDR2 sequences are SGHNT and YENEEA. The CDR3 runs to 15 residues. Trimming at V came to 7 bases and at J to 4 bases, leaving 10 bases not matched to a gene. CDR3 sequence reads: CASIREGGLSDTQYF. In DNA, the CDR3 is TGTGCCAGCATCCGGGAGGGGGGCCTTTCAGATACGCAGTATTTT.

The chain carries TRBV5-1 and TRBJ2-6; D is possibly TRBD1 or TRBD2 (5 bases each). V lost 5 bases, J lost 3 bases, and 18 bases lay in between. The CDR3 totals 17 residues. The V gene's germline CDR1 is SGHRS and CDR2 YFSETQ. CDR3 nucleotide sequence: TGCGCCAGCAGTTATACTGGGACCGAACGTGGGGCCAACGTCCTGACTTTC. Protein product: CASSYTGTERGANVLTF.